This TCR beta chain originates from a study of blood T cell dynamics during melanoma immunotherapy (TCRdb year 2020). About the study as a whole: Patients with metastatic melanoma were treated with first-line pembrolizumab or nivolumab plus ipilimumab as standard of care in the United Kingdom. To identify early correlates of response, the study profiled peripheral T cell receptor repertoires in patients with metastatic melanoma before and after one cycle of checkpoint inhibitor therapy. Consecutive patients formed a training cohort, and a further independent group of patients from the same centre was pooled into an external validation set. Findings and caveats that apply to the study as a whole: A bifurcated reorganization of the PBMC repertoire at W3, with increased clonality or increased diversity, was observed in patients who later achieved disease control, unlike in progressors. The relatively small sample size was acknowledged as something that could potentially limit how far the results can be generalized. Whether the T cell clones behind the repertoire changes were melanoma-specific or instead reflected general immune activation was something the study could not determine.

As for this clone: The target of this receptor is not known. There are no base qualities to consult, and no much larger clone falls within one base.

Taken from the germline V gene, the CDR1 and CDR2 loops are SGHTA and FQGNSA. The CDR3, cysteine through phenylalanine, is 14 amino acids long. Only the CDR3 portion is preserved as DNA: 42 bases, with reading frame beginning at the first base. This specimen's time point label, interpreted: week 3, after first cycle of checkpoint inhibitor. Blood samples were taken at two points: before treatment (T0) and at week 3 (W3), which came after the first cycle of checkpoint blockade. Except for two patients with rapid clinical progression, response was assessed 12 weeks after the first infusion by RECIST 1.1; disease control meant complete response, partial response or stable disease. Patients with prior systemic cancer treatment, concomitant immunosuppressant therapy or synchronous other active malignancies were excluded. Both bulk PBMC and plasma cell-free DNA were sequenced for TCR beta so that circulating cells and T cell turnover could be tracked. Lymphoprep and SepMate tubes were used to isolate PBMC from blood, and red cell lysis was then performed. QIAamp DNA Blood Mini kits were used to extract DNA from both PBMC and sorted T cell subsets.

For every bulk PBMC sample, a fixed 350 ng of DNA was loaded. TCR beta CDR3 sequences were amplified from genomic DNA with the immunoSEQ TCRb Assay kit following manufacturer instructions. The KAPA Library Quantification Kit for Illumina platforms was used to quantify pooled libraries by qPCR. Pooled libraries were clustered at roughly 0.6-1.1 pM and sequenced on an Illumina NextSeq 500. Turning to the authors' computational methods: Analysis of the TCR data relied on immunoSEQ ANALYZER and the R LymphoSeq package. A rearrangement efficiency score was calculated as productive divided by the sum of productive and non-productive CDR3 sequences. Clonality was assessed using the Gini coefficient and diversity using the Renyi index at alpha=1, with pairwise comparisons between timepoints within each patient. In LymphoSeq, clonal relatedness was computed using an edit distance of 3, and repertoire similarity was computed using the Bhattacharyya coefficient. To classify response, a linear discriminant analysis based on week-3 changes in clonality and diversity was built with the R MASS and caret packages. The clones in this table, taken by TCRdb from immuneACCESS, are in-frame only. Not every clone is retained; where verified, under half of the shortfall comes from an unresolved V gene, and the cause of the rest is unknown. Clonal size and the V and J genes are those of that table, whereas D and trimming came from the DNA. In this sample the table shows 6,500 to 10,000 clones, roughly 85% of which occur a single time. The biggest ten clones account for approximately 6.3% of the sample.

The TCR sequence derives from a human donor with melanoma. The V and J genes are TRBV7-2 and TRBJ2-5, with 8 middle bases fitting TRBD1. With the DNA end fitting TRBJ2-7 better, the J assignment may be wrong. Sequences were derived from blood, sampled from a patient treated with checkpoint blockade. The CDR3 amino acid sequence is: CASSPRTGYYEQYF. The DNA sequence is given as TGTGCCAGCAGCCCCAGGACAGGGTACTACGAGCAGTACTTC.